This TCR beta chain emerged from a study of CD8 T cells in Susac syndrome. When the RNA was reverse transcribed, random hexamers were used with an input of roughly 0.45 to 1 ug. Amplification of TCR beta CDR3 by immunoSEQ multiplex PCR spanned 54 Vbeta and 13 Jbeta. In TCRdb, the immunoSEQ multiplex PCR reads were re-called with MiXCR into one record per CDR3 protein. The data contain about 200,000 distinct CDR3 sequences, 90% to 95% of them singletons. This clonotype was obtained from a human donor with multiple sclerosis. Source material: CD4+ T cells from PBMCs.

The CDR3 protein is CSARPLLDGRQYF. The CDR3 DNA reads as TGCAGTGCTAGACCCCTCCTGGACGGGCGGCAGTACTTC. The rearrangement uses TRBV20-1 and TRBJ2-7; the D is unclear. Trimming took 2 bases from V and 9 from J, leaving 17 bases between them. This CDR3 region has 13 residues. Germline V lookup: CDR1 DFQATT, CDR2 SNEGSKA (reference sequence).